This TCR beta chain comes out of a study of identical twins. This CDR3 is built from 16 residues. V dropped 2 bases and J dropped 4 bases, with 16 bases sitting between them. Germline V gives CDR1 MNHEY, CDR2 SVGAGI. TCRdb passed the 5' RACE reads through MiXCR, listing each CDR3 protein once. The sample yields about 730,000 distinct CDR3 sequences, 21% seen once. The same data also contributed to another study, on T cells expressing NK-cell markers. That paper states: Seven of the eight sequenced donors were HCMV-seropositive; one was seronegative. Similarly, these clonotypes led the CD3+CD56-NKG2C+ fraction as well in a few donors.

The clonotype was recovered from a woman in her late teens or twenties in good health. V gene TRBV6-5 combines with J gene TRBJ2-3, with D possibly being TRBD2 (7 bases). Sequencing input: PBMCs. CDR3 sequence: CASSYISGGGPDTQYF. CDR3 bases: TGTGCCAGCAGTTACATATCGGGGGGCGGCCCAGATACGCAGTATTTT.